The present T cell receptor (beta chain) was sequenced within a study of PD-L1 blockade in urothelial cancer. In the study overall: The patients first took atezolizumab in the mid-2010s, receiving 1,200 mg intravenously every 3 weeks.

Time point defined: pretreatment peripheral blood. The V gene's germline CDR1 is SGHVS and CDR2 FQNEAQ. The CDR3 has 15 residues. V lost 4 bases and J lost 3, with 15 bases in between. The data were produced by immunoSEQ multiplex PCR, yet TCRdb's version contains in-frame clones alone and is incomplete. The sample holds approximately 63,000 clones, about 81% seen once. Sequences were derived from PBMCs, sampled around atezolizumab (anti-PD-L1) treatment. The clonotype was recovered from a man in his sixties or seventies with urothelial cancer. This chain links TRBV7-8 with TRBJ1-1; the D gene is possibly TRBD1 (5 bases). CDR3: CASSSPPAGDTEAFF. The CDR3 DNA reads as TGTGCCAGCAGCTCCCCCCCAGCGGGGGACACTGAAGCTTTCTTT.